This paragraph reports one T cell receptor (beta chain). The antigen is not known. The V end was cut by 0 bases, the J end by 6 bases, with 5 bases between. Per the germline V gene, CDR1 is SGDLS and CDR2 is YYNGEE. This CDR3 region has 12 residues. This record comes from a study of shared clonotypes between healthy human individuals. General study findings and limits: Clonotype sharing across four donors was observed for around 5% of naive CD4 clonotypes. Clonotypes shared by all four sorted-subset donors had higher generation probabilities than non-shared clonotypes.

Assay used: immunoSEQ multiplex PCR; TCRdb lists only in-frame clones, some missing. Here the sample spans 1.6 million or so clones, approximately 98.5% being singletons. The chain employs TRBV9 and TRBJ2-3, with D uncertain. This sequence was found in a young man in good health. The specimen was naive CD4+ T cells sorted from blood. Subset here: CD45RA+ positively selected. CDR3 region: CASSVDEDTQYF. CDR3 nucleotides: TGTGCCAGCAGCGTAGACGAGGATACGCAGTATTTT.